This is a list of T cell receptor beta chains from one sample in a study of identical twins. TCRdb re-called the 5' RACE reads through MiXCR, storing one row per CDR3 protein. Found here are a few hundred thousand distinct CDR3 sequences, about 8.5% of them singletons; the top ten hold approximately 3%. These same records also appear under a second study, on yellow fever vaccine responses in identical twins.

Sequencing was carried out using CD8+ T cells sorted from blood. The receptors stem from a woman under 30 in good health. CDR3s include the opening cysteine and the closing phenylalanine or tryptophan. D genes are given only for firm matches. Clone sizes are given selectively: once, few, many, or a class where the clone is expanded.

>TRBJ2-1|TRBV7-9|NA|NA
CASTSALDNEQFF
TGTGCCAGCACCTCCGCCCTGGACAATGAGCAGTTCTTC
>TRBJ2-1|TRBV11-3|NA|NA
CASSLDRDPHEQFF
TGTGCCAGCAGCTTAGACCGGGACCCCCATGAGCAGTTCTTC
>TRBJ2-3|TRBV7-6|once|NA
CASIPETPASPTDTQYF
TGTGCCAGCATCCCCGAAACCCCTGCTAGCCCAACAGATACGCAGTATTTT
>TRBJ2-5|TRBV18|few|NA
CASFRGDLGETQYF
TGTGCCAGCTTCAGGGGAGATCTTGGAGAGACCCAGTACTTC
>TRBJ1-2|TRBV12-3/TRBV12-4|many|NA
CASCAVLDGTPYGYTF
TGTGCCAGCTGCGCCGTACTAGACGGGACCCCCTATGGCTACACCTTC
>TRBJ2-1|TRBV6-5|few|NA
CASSYLQTYNEQFF
TGTGCCAGCAGTTACCTCCAGACCTACAATGAGCAGTTCTTC
>TRBJ2-3|TRBV7-6|few|NA
CASSLDRDTQYF
TGTGCCAGCAGCTTAGATAGAGATACGCAGTATTTT
>TRBJ2-7|TRBV7-8|NA|NA
CASSPKGGGPTYEQYF
TGTGCCAGCAGCCCCAAAGGGGGGGGACCAACCTACGAGCAGTACTTC
>TRBJ2-7|TRBV20-1|NA|NA
CSASQVGTSYEQYF
TGCAGTGCTAGCCAGGTTGGCACCTCCTACGAGCAGTACTTC
>TRBJ2-1|TRBV12-3/TRBV12-4|many|NA
CASSLAPNEQFF
TGTGCCAGCAGTTTAGCCCCCAATGAGCAGTTCTTC
>TRBJ2-1|TRBV12-3/TRBV12-4|NA|NA
CASSFLWDENNEQFF
TGTGCCAGCAGTTTCCTATGGGACGAAAACAATGAGCAGTTCTTC
>TRBJ2-1|TRBV20-1|NA|TRBD2
CSARDPHLGGRAFNEQFF
TGCAGTGCTAGAGATCCTCACCTTGGCGGGAGGGCCTTCAATGAGCAGTTCTTC
>TRBJ2-7|TRBV10-3|many|NA
CAISESRVGEYEQYF
TGTGCCATCAGTGAGTCTCGTGTGGGGGAATACGAGCAGTACTTC
>TRBJ2-1|TRBV24-1|NA|NA
CATSDSDNPGNEQFF
TGTGCCACCAGTGACTCAGACAATCCTGGGAATGAGCAGTTCTTC
>TRBJ1-6|TRBV11-2|NA|NA
CASSPDRSSYNSPLHF
TGTGCCAGCAGCCCAGACAGAAGCTCCTATAATTCACCCCTCCACTTT
>TRBJ2-7|TRBV9|NA|TRBD2
CASSVGAGAGRGQYF
TGTGCCAGCAGCGTAGGTGCGGGAGCTGGGCGTGGGCAGTACTTC
>TRBJ2-1|TRBV6-2/TRBV6-3|few|NA
CASSYLSPGDRGGHEQFF
TGTGCCAGCAGTTATTTGTCCCCAGGAGATCGGGGTGGTCATGAGCAGTTCTTC
>TRBJ1-4|TRBV7-9|many|TRBD1
CATLKPGQSDEKLFF
TGTGCCACCCTAAAGCCGGGACAGAGCGATGAAAAACTGTTTTTT
>TRBJ2-3|TRBV2|few|TRBD1
CAGQTGTGGPDTQYF
TGTGCCGGTCAAACCGGGACAGGGGGACCAGATACGCAGTATTTT
>TRBJ2-3|TRBV2|few|TRBD2
CASSPLAGPEDTQYF
TGTGCCAGCAGCCCCCTAGCGGGGCCCGAGGATACGCAGTATTTT
>TRBJ2-3|TRBV3-1|few|TRBD2
CASSQVASGGTDTQYF
TGTGCCAGCAGCCAAGTAGCTAGCGGGGGCACAGATACGCAGTATTTT
>TRBJ1-6|TRBV6-1|many|NA
CASSPGEGSSPLHF
TGTGCCAGCAGCCCCGGGGAGGGTAGCTCACCCCTCCACTTT
>TRBJ1-1|TRBV20-1|few|NA
CSARTPMNTEAFF
TGCAGTGCTAGAACACCCATGAACACTGAAGCTTTCTTT
>TRBJ1-4|TRBV4-3|many|NA
CASSQDPPTGSEKLFF
TGCGCCAGCAGCCAAGATCCCCCGACAGGTAGCGAAAAACTGTTTTTT
>TRBJ2-7|TRBV7-9|few|NA
CASSLALLEYEQYF
TGTGCCAGCAGCTTAGCCTTGCTTGAGTACGAGCAGTACTTC
>TRBJ2-2|TRBV28|NA|TRBD2
CAAKGLAGNSNTGELFF
TGTGCCGCAAAGGGACTAGCGGGAAATTCGAACACCGGGGAGCTGTTTTTT
>TRBJ2-1|TRBV20-1|many|TRBD2
CSARPLAGREQFF
TGCAGTGCTAGACCGCTAGCGGGGAGGGAGCAGTTCTTC
>TRBJ2-7|TRBV29-1|many|NA
CSVALSGTYEQYF
TGCAGCGTTGCGCTGTCAGGAACCTACGAGCAGTACTTC
>TRBJ2-1|TRBV20-1|NA|NA
CSARGPSYNEQFF
TGCAGTGCTAGGGGGCCATCGTACAATGAGCAGTTCTTC
>TRBJ2-1|TRBV5-1|NA|NA
CASLGTLEQFF
TGCGCCAGCTTGGGGACCCTTGAGCAGTTCTTC
>TRBJ2-7|TRBV29-1|few|NA
CSARDKAYEQYF
TGCAGCGCGCGGGACAAGGCCTACGAGCAGTACTTC
>TRBJ2-2|TRBV5-1|NA|NA
CASSAPGREATGELFF
TGCGCCAGCAGCGCCCCGGGCAGGGAGGCCACCGGGGAGCTGTTTTTT
>TRBJ2-3|TRBV12-3/TRBV12-4|few|TRBD1
CASSANRGYGTDTQYF
TGTGCCAGCAGTGCGAACAGGGGTTATGGCACAGATACGCAGTATTTT
>TRBJ2-2|TRBV6-2/TRBV6-3|NA|NA
CASSSSLPYTGELFF
TGTGCCAGCAGTTCTAGCCTTCCCTACACCGGGGAGCTGTTTTTT
>TRBJ2-1|TRBV27|many|NA
CASSFFGPSDEQFF
TGTGCCAGCAGTTTCTTCGGGCCCTCGGATGAGCAGTTCTTC
>TRBJ1-4|TRBV5-6|NA|NA
CASSLVRMANEKLFF
TGTGCCAGCAGCTTGGTGCGGATGGCTAATGAAAAACTGTTTTTT